The 13 T cell receptor beta chains listed next were all sequenced from one sample in a study of OX40 agonist ivuxolimab in advanced cancers. Sequencing was performed with immunoSEQ multiplex PCR; in TCRdb, only in-frame clones are kept and a portion is missing. The sample shows fewer than 25,000 clones, around 85% of them seen only once. Sequencing was performed on CD4+ or CD8+ T cells sorted from blood, taken in a trial of the OX40 agonist ivuxolimab. These receptors came from an adult with an advanced solid tumor such as melanoma, head and neck, liver or kidney cancer.

This sequence joins TRBV5-1 and TRBJ2-7; weak D call: TRBD2 (5 bases). V lost 5 bases and J 6 bases, leaving 15 bases between the germline ends. Germline V gene data show CDR1 as SGHRS and CDR2 as YFSETQ. The CDR3 consists of 13 residues. The CDR3 reads CASSFSSFAEQYF. As DNA, the CDR3 is TGCGCCAGCAGTTTTTCTAGCTTCGCCGAGCAGTACTTC. Looking up the rest from reference TRBV5-1 and TRBJ2-7 gives the full variable domain: KAGVTQTPRYLIKTRGQQVTLSCSPISGHRSVSWYQQTPGQGLQFLFEYFSETQRNKGNFPGRFSGRQFSNSRSEMNVSTLELGDSALYLCASSFSSFAEQYFGPGTRLTVT.

V usage is TRBV5-1 and J usage is TRBJ1-2, with TRBD1 matching over 8 bases. The CDR3 consists of 17 residues. CDR1 and CDR2 (germline): SGHRS, YFSETQ. J gave up 4 bases and V 1 base, and 12 bases lay outside the gene matches. The CDR3 is CASSLTKTGGSSYGYTF. DNA for the CDR3: TGCGCCAGCAGCTTGACGAAAACAGGGGGTTCTAGCTATGGCTACACCTTC. Full variable domain (missing parts from reference TRBV5-1 and TRBJ1-2): KAGVTQTPRYLIKTRGQQVTLSCSPISGHRSVSWYQQTPGQGLQFLFEYFSETQRNKGNFPGRFSGRQFSNSRSEMNVSTLELGDSALYLCASSLTKTGGSSYGYTFGSGTRLTVV.

By its share, this clone is medium-sized. The chain is built from TRBV6-4 and TRBJ2-3; 7 nucleotides line up with TRBD2. CDR3 size: 14 residues. J gave up 4 bases and V 0 bases, and 1 base lay outside the gene matches. The germline V gene has CDR1 MRHNA and CDR2 SNTAGT. The CDR3 protein is CASSDSREPDTQYF. The CDR3 region has the DNA TGTGCCAGCAGTGACTCGCGGGAGCCAGATACGCAGTATTTT.

The chain carries TRBV9 and TRBJ1-5, with a weak D call TRBD1 (5 bases). The CDR3 contains 15 residues. Deletions cut 4 bases from V and 2 bases from J, with 13 bases between. The germline V gene has CDR1 SGDLS and CDR2 YYNGEE. CDR3 sequence reads: CASSRDSGGNQPQHF. CDR3 bases: TGTGCCAGCAGCCGGGACTCAGGCGGCAATCAGCCCCAGCATTTT.

The chain recombines TRBV13 with TRBJ2-2, with TRBD1 matching over 8 bases. The CDR3 sequence is 14 residues long. The germline gives CDR1 PRHDT, CDR2 FYEKMQ (reference sequence). V lost 5 bases to trimming and J lost 6 bases; unmatched junction nucleotides: 5. The CDR3 nucleotides read TGTGCCAGCAGCACCCGGACAGGGTCCGGGGAGCTGTTTTTT. This gives the protein CASSTRTGSGELFF.

This chain joins TRBV6-5 and TRBJ2-7; 8 bases match TRBD2. Germline V gene sequence: CDR1 MNHEY, CDR2 SVGAGI. Trimming cost V 5 bases and J 3 bases; bases outside gene matches: 6. CDR3 length: 14 amino acids. The CDR3 coding sequence is TGTGCCAGCAGTGAAGGGCTAGCGGGCTACGAGCAGTACTTC. It encodes CASSEGLAGYEQYF.

V usage is TRBV6-5 and J usage is TRBJ2-1, with D possibly being TRBD2 (6 bases). Germline V CDR1 and CDR2: MNHEY, SVGAGI. This CDR3 has 15 amino acids. V was shortened by 4 bases and J by 4 bases, with 14 bases between the two germline ends. Here the CDR3 DNA reads TGTGCCAGCAGTTTCCGGACTAAACCATACAATGAGCAGTTCTTC. Protein: CASSFRTKPYNEQFF.

J is TRBJ1-5 and V is TRBV28, with D unresolved. The CDR3 has 14 amino acids. Germline V gene sequence: CDR1 MDHEN, CDR2 SYDVKM. V shed 5 bases and J shed 3 bases, with 11 bases lying between them. CDR3 DNA: TGTGCCAGCAGTAGGAAAGGGAACAATCAGCCCCAGCATTTT. It yields the protein CASSRKGNNQPQHF.

The rearrangement links TRBV13 to TRBJ2-5; D uncertain. CDR3 length equals 12 residues. Germline V gene sequence: CDR1 PRHDT, CDR2 FYEKMQ (reference sequence). V was trimmed by 2 bases and J by 5 bases, leaving 6 bases between them. As DNA, the CDR3 is TGTGCCAGCAGCTTAATCGGGGAGACCCAGTACTTC. This codes for CASSLIGETQYF.

This chain links TRBV28 with TRBJ2-7; 8 bases map to TRBD1. CDR1 and CDR2 from the germline V gene are MDHEN and SYDVKM. V lost 3 bases and J lost 6; bases outside the gene matches: 7. This CDR3 is built from 14 residues. The CDR3 region has the DNA TGTGCCAGCAGTTTCGGGACAGGCCCCTCCGAGCAGTACTTC. Protein product: CASSFGTGPSEQYF.

J is TRBJ1-6 and V is TRBV21-1. TRBV21-1 is a known pseudogene. CDR3 length: 16 residues. For the CDR3, the DNA is TGTGCCAGCAGCAGTCACCCGAGGAGCCTTAATTCACCCCTCCACTTT. Its protein is CASSSHPRSLNSPLHF.

The gene calls are TRBV7-8 and TRBJ2-1; D not resolved. Germline CDR1 and CDR2: SGHVS and FQNEAQ. Trimming took 3 bases from V and 0 from J, leaving 9 bases between them. The CDR3 contains 15 residues. CDR3 sequence reads: CASSLYHSSYNEQFF. CDR3 bases: TGTGCCAGCAGCTTGTACCATAGCTCCTACAATGAGCAGTTCTTC.

The chain couples TRBV7-9 to TRBJ2-7; D is unclear. V was pared by 3 bases and J by 5 bases, with 11 bases between. The CDR3 runs to 13 residues. Germline V lookup: CDR1 SEHNR, CDR2 FQNEAQ (reference sequence). CDR3 amino acids: CASSFPGMDEQYF. CDR3 nucleotides: TGTGCCAGCAGCTTCCCGGGTATGGACGAGCAGTACTTC.